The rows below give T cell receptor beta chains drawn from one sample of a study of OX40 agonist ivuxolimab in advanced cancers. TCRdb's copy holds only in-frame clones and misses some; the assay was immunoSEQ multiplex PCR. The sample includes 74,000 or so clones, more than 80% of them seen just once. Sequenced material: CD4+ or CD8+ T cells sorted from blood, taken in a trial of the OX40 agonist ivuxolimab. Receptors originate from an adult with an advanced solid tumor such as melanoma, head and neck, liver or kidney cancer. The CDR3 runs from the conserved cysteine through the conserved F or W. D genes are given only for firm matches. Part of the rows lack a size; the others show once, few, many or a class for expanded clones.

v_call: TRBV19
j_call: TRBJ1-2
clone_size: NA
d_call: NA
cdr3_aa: CASSIVGRVGYGYTF
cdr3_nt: TGTGCCAGTAGTATAGTAGGCAGGGTCGGCTATGGCTACACCTTC

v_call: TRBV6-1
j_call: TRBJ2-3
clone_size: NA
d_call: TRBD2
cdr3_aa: CASSRAGISTDTQYF
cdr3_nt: TGTGCCAGCAGTCGAGCGGGAATTAGCACAGATACGCAGTATTTT

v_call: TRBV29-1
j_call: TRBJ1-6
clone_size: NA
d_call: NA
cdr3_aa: CSTSSGPNSPLHF
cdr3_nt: TGCAGCACGTCCTCGGGGCCGAATTCACCCCTCCACTTT

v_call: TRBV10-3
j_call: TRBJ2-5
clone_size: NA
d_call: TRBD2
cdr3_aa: CAISGGSGRALGETQYF
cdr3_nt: TGTGCCATCAGCGGGGGTAGCGGGAGGGCCCTAGGAGAGACCCAGTACTTC

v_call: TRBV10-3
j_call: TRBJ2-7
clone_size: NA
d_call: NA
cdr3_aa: CATLGSEQYF
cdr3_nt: TGTGCCACCCTAGGCAGCGAGCAGTACTTC

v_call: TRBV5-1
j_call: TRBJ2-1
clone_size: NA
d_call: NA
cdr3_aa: CASSLGRGSYQNEQFF
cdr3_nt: TGCGCCAGCAGCTTGGGGAGGGGGTCGTATCAAAATGAGCAGTTCTTC

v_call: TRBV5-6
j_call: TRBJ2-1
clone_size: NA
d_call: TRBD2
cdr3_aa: CASSLTSASYNEQFF
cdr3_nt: TGTGCCAGCAGCTTGACTAGCGCGAGTTACAATGAGCAGTTCTTC

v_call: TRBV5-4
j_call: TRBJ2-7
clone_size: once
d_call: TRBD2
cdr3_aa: CASSEGLAEAYEQYF
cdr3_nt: TGTGCCAGCAGCGAAGGACTAGCGGAAGCCTACGAGCAGTACTTC

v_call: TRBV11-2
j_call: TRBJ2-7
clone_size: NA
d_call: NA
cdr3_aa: CASSLARAGEGYEQYF
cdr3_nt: TGTGCCAGCAGCTTAGCTCGGGCAGGGGAGGGCTACGAGCAGTACTTC

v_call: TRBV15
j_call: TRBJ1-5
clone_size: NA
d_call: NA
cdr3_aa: CATSQVGNQPQHF
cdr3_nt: TGTGCCACCAGTCAGGTGGGCAATCAGCCCCAGCATTTT

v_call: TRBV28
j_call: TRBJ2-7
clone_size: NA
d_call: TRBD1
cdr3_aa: CASSGRGTGDNEQYF
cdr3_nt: TGTGCCAGCAGTGGCCGAGGGACAGGGGACAACGAGCAGTACTTC

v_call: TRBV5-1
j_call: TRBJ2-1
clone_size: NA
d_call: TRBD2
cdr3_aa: CASSLAGGGYNEQFF
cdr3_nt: TGCGCCAGCAGCTTGGCTGGGGGGGGCTACAATGAGCAGTTCTTC

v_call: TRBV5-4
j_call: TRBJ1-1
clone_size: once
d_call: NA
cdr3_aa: CASSLAKGGNAEAFF
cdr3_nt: TGTGCCAGCAGCTTGGCGAAAGGGGGGAACGCTGAAGCTTTCTTT

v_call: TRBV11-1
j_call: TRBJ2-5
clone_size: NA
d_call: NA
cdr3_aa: CASSRREEQYF
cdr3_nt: TGTGCCAGCAGTCGACGCGAGGAGCAGTACTTC

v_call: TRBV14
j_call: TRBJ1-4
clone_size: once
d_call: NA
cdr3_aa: CASSQDLRGGEKLFF
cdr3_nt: TGTGCCAGCAGCCAAGATCTAAGGGGGGGCGAAAAACTGTTTTTT

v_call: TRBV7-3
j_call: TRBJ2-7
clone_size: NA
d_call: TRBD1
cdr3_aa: CASSTHRDRGYEQYF
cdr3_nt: TGTGCCAGCAGCACCCACCGGGACAGGGGCTACGAGCAGTACTTC

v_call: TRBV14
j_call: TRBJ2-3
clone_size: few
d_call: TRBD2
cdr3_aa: CASSQDRGSSGTADTQYF
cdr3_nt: TGTGCCAGCAGCCAAGATCGGGGGAGTAGCGGGACCGCAGATACGCAGTATTTT

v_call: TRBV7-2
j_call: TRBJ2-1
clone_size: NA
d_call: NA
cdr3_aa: CASSLRQGYIVQFF
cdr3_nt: TGTGCCAGCAGCTTAAGGCAGGGGTATATTGTGCAGTTCTTC

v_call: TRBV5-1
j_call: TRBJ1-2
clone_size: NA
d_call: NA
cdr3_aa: CASRVGQMWDGYTF
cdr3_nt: TGCGCCAGCAGGGTAGGGCAAATGTGGGATGGCTACACCTTC

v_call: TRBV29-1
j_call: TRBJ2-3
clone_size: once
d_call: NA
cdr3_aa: CSVGKVPVRSDTQYF
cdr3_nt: TGCAGCGTTGGTAAGGTACCGGTTAGATCGGATACGCAGTATTTT

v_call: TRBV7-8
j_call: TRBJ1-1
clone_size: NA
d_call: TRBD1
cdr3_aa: CASSLAGTGPEAFF
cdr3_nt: TGTGCCAGCAGCTTAGCTGGGACAGGGCCGGAAGCTTTCTTT

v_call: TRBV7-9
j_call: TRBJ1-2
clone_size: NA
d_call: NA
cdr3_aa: CASSLDGVINGYTF
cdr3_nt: TGTGCCAGCAGCTTAGATGGGGTAATAAATGGCTACACCTTC

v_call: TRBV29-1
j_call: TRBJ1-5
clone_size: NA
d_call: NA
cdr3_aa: CSVGGGGNQPQHF
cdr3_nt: TGCAGCGTTGGAGGCGGGGGCAATCAGCCCCAGCATTTT

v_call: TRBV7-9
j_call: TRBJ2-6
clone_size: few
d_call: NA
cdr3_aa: CASSLVPLRQVSGANVLTF
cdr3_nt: TGTGCCAGCAGCTTAGTTCCCCTTCGACAGGTTTCTGGGGCCAACGTCCTGACTTTC

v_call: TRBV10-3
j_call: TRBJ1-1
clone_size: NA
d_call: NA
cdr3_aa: CAISSGGTAQTEAFF
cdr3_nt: TGTGCCATCAGTTCTGGCGGGACCGCACAGACTGAAGCTTTCTTT

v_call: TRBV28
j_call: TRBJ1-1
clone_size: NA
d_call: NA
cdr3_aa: CASTGRDSWSTEAFF
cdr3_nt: TGTGCCAGCACCGGACGGGACTCCTGGAGCACTGAAGCTTTCTTT

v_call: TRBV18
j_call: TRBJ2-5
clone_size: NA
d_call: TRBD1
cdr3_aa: CASSPPGTVETQYF
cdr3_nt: TGTGCCAGCTCACCACCTGGGACAGTAGAGACCCAGTACTTC

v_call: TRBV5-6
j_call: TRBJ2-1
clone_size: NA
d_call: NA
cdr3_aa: CASSLRVTGNEQFF
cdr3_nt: TGTGCCAGCAGCTTGAGAGTAACAGGCAATGAGCAGTTCTTC

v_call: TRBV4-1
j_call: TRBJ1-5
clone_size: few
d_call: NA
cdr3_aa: CASSQDARAGAVGQPQHF
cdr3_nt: TGCGCCAGCAGCCAAGATGCGAGGGCAGGGGCCGTGGGTCAGCCCCAGCATTTT

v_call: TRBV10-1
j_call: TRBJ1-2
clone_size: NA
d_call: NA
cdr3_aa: CASPLLYGYTF
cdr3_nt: TGCGCCAGCCCTCTACTCTATGGCTACACCTTC

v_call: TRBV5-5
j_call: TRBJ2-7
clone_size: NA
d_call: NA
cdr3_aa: CASSLPQGDAYEQYF
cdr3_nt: TGTGCCAGCAGCCTGCCGCAGGGAGATGCCTACGAGCAGTACTTC

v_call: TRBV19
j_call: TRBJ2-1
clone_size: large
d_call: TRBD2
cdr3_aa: CASSLGGLEHNEQFF
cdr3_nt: TGTGCCAGTAGCCTAGGGGGACTAGAACACAATGAGCAGTTCTTC

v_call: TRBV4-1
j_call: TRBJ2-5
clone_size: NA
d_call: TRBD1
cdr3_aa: CASSQGDRDQETQYF
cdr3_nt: TGCGCCAGCAGCCAAGGAGACAGGGATCAAGAGACCCAGTACTTC

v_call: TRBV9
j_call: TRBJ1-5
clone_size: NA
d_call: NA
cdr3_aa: CASSLGRVNQPQHF
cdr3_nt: TGTGCCAGCAGCCTAGGAAGGGTCAATCAGCCCCAGCATTTT

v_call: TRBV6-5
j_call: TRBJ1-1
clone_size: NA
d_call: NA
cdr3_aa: CASSYSDRPNTEAFF
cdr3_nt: TGTGCCAGCAGTTACTCAGACAGGCCGAACACTGAAGCTTTCTTT

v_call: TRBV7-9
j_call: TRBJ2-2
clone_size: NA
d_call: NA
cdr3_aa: CASSLSIGRGWTGELFF
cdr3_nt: TGTGCCAGCAGCTTAAGTATCGGACGGGGCTGGACCGGGGAGCTGTTTTTT

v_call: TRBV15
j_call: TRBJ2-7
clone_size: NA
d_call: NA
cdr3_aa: CATSRGGDFYEQYF
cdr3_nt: TGTGCCACCAGCAGAGGGGGGGACTTCTACGAGCAGTACTTC

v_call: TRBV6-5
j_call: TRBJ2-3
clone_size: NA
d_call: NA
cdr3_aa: CASSQADTQYF
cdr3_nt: TGTGCCAGCAGCCAGGCCGATACGCAGTATTTT

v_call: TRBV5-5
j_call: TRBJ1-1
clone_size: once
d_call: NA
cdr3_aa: CASSLDVLGTEAFF
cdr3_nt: TGTGCCAGCAGCTTGGATGTATTGGGCACTGAAGCTTTCTTT

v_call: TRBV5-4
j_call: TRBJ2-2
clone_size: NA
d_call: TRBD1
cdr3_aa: CASSGLRQGNTGELFF
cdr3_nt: TGTGCCAGCAGCGGATTAAGACAGGGGAACACCGGGGAGCTGTTTTTT

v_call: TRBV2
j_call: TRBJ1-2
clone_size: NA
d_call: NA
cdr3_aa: CASKVSSNYGYTF
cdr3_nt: TGTGCCAGCAAAGTCAGCTCTAACTATGGCTACACCTTC

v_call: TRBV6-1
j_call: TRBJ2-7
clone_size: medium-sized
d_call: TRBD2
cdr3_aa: CASRGGSTYEQYF
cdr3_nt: TGTGCCAGCAGGGGCGGGAGCACCTACGAGCAGTACTTC